This TCR beta chain was retrieved from a study of graft-versus-host responses after intestinal transplantation. Overall study context: Anti-thymocyte globulin induction preceded approximately three years of tacrolimus and steroid maintenance in all recipients.

The CDR3 has 16 amino acids. Germline V gene data show CDR1 as MNHEY and CDR2 as SVGAGI. The trim removed 0 bases at V and 7 bases at J, leaving 10 bases unmatched. Broader study findings: Maximum circulating GvH clone levels tracked with early post-transplant HvG decreases. GvH clones detected in recipient marrow included some appearing first in ileum or blood.

The data were produced by immunoSEQ multiplex PCR, yet TCRdb's version contains in-frame clones alone and is incomplete. The sample shows roughly 120,000 clones, roughly 95% of them seen only once. A note on this clone: The antigen remains unidentified.

This receptor was identified in a human donor who received an intestinal transplant. This sequence joins TRBV6-5 and TRBJ2-5; 8 bases fit TRBD2. Material: unstimulated CD8+ T cells sorted from spleen or lymph node cells, obtained before intestinal transplant. This chain's CDR3 is CASSYSSGSGRPTQYF. CDR3 DNA sequence: TGTGCCAGCAGTTACTCATCTGGCAGCGGGAGACCGACCCAGTACTTC.